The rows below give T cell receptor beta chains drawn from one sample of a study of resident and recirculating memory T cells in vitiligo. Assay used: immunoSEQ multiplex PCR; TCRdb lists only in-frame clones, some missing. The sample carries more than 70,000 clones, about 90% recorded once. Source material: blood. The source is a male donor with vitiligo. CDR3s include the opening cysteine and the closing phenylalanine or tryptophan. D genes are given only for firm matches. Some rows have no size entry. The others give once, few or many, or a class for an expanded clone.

CATSRDHRQTYNSPLHF	TGTGCCACCAGCAGAGATCACCGACAGACCTATAATTCACCCCTCCACTTT	-	TRBV15	TRBJ1-6	-
CASLEGPSYNEQFF	TGCGCCAGCTTAGAGGGTCCCTCCTACAATGAGCAGTTCTTC	-	TRBV5-1	TRBJ2-1	-
CASSLAGGVGSTNTEAFF	TGTGCCAGCAGCTTAGCCGGGGGGGTGGGTTCTACGAACACTGAAGCTTTCTTT	-	TRBV11-3	TRBJ1-1	-
CASSLRGTLSYEQYF	TGTGCCAGCAGTTTGCGGGGGACGCTCTCGTACGAGCAGTACTTC	-	TRBV28	TRBJ2-7	TRBD2
CASNEQGGRNQPQHF	TGTGCCAGCAACGAACAGGGGGGACGCAATCAGCCCCAGCATTTT	-	TRBV4-2	TRBJ1-5	TRBD1
CASSTHRVGWDEQFF	TGTGCCAGCAGCACCCACAGGGTCGGATGGGATGAGCAGTTCTTC	-	TRBV9	TRBJ2-1	-
CASSYGTGASEQYF	TGCGCCAGCAGCTACGGGACAGGGGCTAGCGAGCAGTACTTC	-	TRBV5-1	TRBJ2-7	TRBD1
CASSFLLNSLNNEQFF	TGTGCCAGCAGTTTTCTCTTGAACTCCCTAAACAATGAGCAGTTCTTC	-	TRBV28	TRBJ2-1	-
CASIAGGHSDTQYF	TGCGCCAGCATAGCAGGGGGTCACTCAGATACGCAGTATTTT	-	TRBV5-1	TRBJ2-3	TRBD1
CASSEPGLAGGPGGRNTQYF	TGCGCCAGCAGTGAACCGGGACTAGCGGGAGGGCCAGGAGGGCGGAATACGCAGTATTTT	-	TRBV10-1	TRBJ2-3	TRBD2
CASSRGTAIGNFF	TGTGCCAGCAGCCGCGGGACAGCGATAGGAAACTTCTTC	-	TRBV14	TRBJ2-1	-
CASSFPRDWTGELFF	TGTGCCAGCAGCTTCCCGCGGGATTGGACCGGGGAGCTGTTTTTT	-	TRBV11-2	TRBJ2-2	-
CASSPVRRADGETQYF	TGTGCCAGCAGTCCGGTGCGGCGGGCGGACGGGGAGACCCAGTACTTC	-	TRBV28	TRBJ2-5	-
CASSERTGGNEKLFF	TGTGCCAGCAGTGAAAGGACAGGGGGGAATGAAAAACTGTTTTTT	few	TRBV6-1	TRBJ1-4	TRBD1
CASSSDRGELDTEAFF	TGTGCCAGCAGCTCGGACAGGGGGGAGTTGGACACTGAAGCTTTCTTT	-	TRBV7-8	TRBJ1-1	TRBD1
CASSYSGGAPNYEQYF	TGTGCCAGCAGTTACTCGGGGGGGGCACCTAACTACGAGCAGTACTTC	-	TRBV6-7	TRBJ2-7	-
CASSLELYNEQFF	TGTGCCAGCAGCTTGGAACTTTACAATGAGCAGTTCTTC	-	TRBV5-5	TRBJ2-1	-
CASSQEMGGLAYYNEQFF	TGCGCCAGCAGCCAAGAAATGGGTGGACTAGCGTACTACAATGAGCAGTTCTTC	-	TRBV4-3	TRBJ2-1	TRBD2
CASSRTGSRETQYF	TGTGCCAGCAGCCGGACAGGGAGTCGGGAGACCCAGTACTTC	-	TRBV7-2	TRBJ2-5	TRBD1
CASRTAREQFF	TGTGCCAGCAGGACAGCGCGAGAGCAGTTCTTC	-	TRBV6-6	TRBJ2-1	-
CASSILAGPGTQYF	TGTGCCAGCAGTATATTAGCGGGGCCAGGTACGCAGTATTTT	-	TRBV28	TRBJ2-3	TRBD2
CASSSGTGGSYNEQFF	TGTGCCAGCAGCTCTGGGACAGGGGGCTCTTACAATGAGCAGTTCTTC	-	TRBV7-7	TRBJ2-1	TRBD1
CASKGRVNEKLFF	TGTGCCAGCAAAGGCAGGGTTAATGAAAAACTGTTTTTT	-	TRBV6-4	TRBJ1-4	-